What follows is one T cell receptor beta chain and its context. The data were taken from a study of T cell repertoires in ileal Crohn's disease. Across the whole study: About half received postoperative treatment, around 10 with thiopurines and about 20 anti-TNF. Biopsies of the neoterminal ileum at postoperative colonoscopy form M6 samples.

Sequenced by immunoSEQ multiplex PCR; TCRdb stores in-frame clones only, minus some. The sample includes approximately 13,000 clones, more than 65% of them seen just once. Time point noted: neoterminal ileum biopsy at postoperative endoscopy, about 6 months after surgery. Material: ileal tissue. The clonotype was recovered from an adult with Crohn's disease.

The CDR3 loop reads CASSLGSAGNTEAFF. The DNA for the CDR3 is TGCGCCAGCAGCTTGGGGTCAGCTGGGAACACTGAAGCTTTCTTT. The V and J genes are TRBV5-1 and TRBJ1-1; unclear D gene. The CDR3 length is 15 residues. Per the germline V gene, CDR1 is SGHRS and CDR2 is YFSETQ. The V and J ends lost 0 bases and 1 base respectively, with 10 bases between them.